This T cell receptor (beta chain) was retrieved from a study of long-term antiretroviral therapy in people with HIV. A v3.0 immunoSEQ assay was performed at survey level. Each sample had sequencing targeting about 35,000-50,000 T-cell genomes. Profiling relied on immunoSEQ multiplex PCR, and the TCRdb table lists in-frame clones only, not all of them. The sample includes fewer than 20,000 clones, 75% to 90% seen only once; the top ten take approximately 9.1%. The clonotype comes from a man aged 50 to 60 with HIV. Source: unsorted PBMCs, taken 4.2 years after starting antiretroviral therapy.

This CDR3 reads CASSPLRGGTGELFF. CDR3 nucleotides: TGTGCCAGCAGCCCTCTCCGGGGGGGCACCGGGGAGCTGTTTTTT. This chain uses TRBV6-6 with TRBJ2-2, with 8 bases identical to TRBD2. This CDR3 is 15 amino acids long. Germline values: CDR1 MNHNY, CDR2 SVGAGI (reference sequence). After removal of 6 bases from V and 4 bases from J, the junction contained 7 bases not matched to a gene.